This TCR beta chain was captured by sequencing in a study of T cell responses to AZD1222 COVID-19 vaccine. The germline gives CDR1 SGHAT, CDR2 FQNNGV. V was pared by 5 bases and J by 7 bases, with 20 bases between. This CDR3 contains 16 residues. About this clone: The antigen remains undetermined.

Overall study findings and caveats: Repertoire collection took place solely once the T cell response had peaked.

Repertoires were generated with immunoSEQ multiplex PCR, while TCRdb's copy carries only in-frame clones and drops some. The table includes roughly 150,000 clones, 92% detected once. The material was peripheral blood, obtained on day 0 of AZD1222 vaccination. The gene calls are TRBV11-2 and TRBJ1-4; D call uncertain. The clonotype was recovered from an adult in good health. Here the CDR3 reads CASSQGSGGLGEKLFF. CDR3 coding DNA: TGTGCCAGCAGCCAAGGGTCCGGTGGGCTCGGTGAAAAACTGTTTTTT.